What follows describes a single T cell receptor beta chain. This sample was taken from a study of blood T cell repertoires in COVID-19. Study at large: T cells, B-cell-depleted T cells, or PBMCs supplied cDNA or gDNA.

Clinical history reported by participants formed the basis on which cohorts were assigned. Cohort 3 donors were reported recovered after two negative PCRs, clearance, or symptom resolution. Original data processing: Estimation of nucleated cell counts relied on the amplification of reference gene primers. Clones were sequenced by immunoSEQ multiplex PCR, and TCRdb holds only the in-frame ones, with some missing. V, J and clone size are those of that table, while D and trimming were read from the DNA. The table records under 300,000 clones, about 80% of them present only once. Trimming removed 1 base from V and 9 bases from J; junction bases left unmatched: 2. CDR1 is SGHNT and CDR2 is YENEEA in the germline V gene. The length of the CDR3 is 12 residues.

The specimen sequenced was PBMCs or T cells enriched from blood (not recorded which). This TCR derives from a man in his fifties or sixties who had recovered from COVID-19. This sequence joins TRBV11-3 and TRBJ1-1; 7 nucleotides match TRBD1. DNA for the CDR3: TGTGCCAGCAGCTTAGGGAGGGGGCAAGCTTTCTTT. Translation: CASSLGRGQAFF.